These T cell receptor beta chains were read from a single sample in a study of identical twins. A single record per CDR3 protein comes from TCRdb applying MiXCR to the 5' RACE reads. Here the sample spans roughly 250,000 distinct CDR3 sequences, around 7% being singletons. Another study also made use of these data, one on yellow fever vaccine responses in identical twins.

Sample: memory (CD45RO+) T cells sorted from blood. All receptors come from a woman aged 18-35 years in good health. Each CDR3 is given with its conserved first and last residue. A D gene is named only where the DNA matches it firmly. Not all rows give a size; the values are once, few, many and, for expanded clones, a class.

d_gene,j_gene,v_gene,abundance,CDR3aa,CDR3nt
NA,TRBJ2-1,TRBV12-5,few,CASGSQFPQFF,TGTGCTAGTGGTTCCCAGTTCCCGCAGTTCTTC
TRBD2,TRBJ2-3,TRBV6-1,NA,CASTGRERNTDTQYF,TGTGCCAGCACCGGGCGGGAGCGAAACACAGATACGCAGTATTTT
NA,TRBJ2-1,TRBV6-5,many,CASSSTSGKQFF,TGTGCCAGCAGTTCAACGTCAGGGAAGCAGTTCTTC
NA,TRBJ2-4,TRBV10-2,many,CASSESAGVGIQYF,TGCGCCAGCAGTGAGTCGGCAGGGGTGGGCATTCAGTACTTC
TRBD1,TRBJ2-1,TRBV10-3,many,CAISEGDRGLSYNEQFF,TGTGCCATCAGTGAGGGGGACAGGGGGCTTTCCTACAATGAGCAGTTCTTC
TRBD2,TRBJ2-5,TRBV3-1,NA,CASSQDREGQHYQETQYF,TGTGCCAGCAGCCAAGATCGGGAGGGCCAACATTACCAAGAGACCCAGTACTTC
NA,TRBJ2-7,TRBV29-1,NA,CSYLETSYEQYF,TGCAGCTATCTAGAGACCTCCTACGAGCAGTACTTC
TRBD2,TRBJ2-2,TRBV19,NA,CASSGSSGGLNTGELFF,TGTGCCAGTAGTGGGTCCAGCGGGGGTCTGAACACCGGGGAGCTGTTTTTT
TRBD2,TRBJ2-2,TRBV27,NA,CASSSVGTINTGELFF,TGTGCCAGCAGTTCGGTAGGGACTATTAACACCGGGGAGCTGTTTTTT
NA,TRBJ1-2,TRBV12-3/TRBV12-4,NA,CASSSRLIEGGRNYGYTF,TGTGCCAGCAGTTCCCGGCTGATCGAGGGGGGTAGAAACTATGGCTACACCTTC
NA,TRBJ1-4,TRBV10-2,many,CASNGSPNEKLFF,TGCGCCAGCAACGGAAGCCCTAATGAAAAACTGTTTTTT
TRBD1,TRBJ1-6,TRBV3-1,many,CASSLQGVNSPLHF,TGTGCCAGCAGCCTCCAGGGGGTGAATTCACCCCTCCACTTT
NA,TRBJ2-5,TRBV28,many,CATHVVGTQYF,TGTGCCACCCACGTTGTCGGGACCCAGTACTTC
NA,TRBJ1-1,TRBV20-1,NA,CSARGRQMNTEAFF,TGCAGTGCTAGAGGACGACAGATGAACACTGAAGCTTTCTTT
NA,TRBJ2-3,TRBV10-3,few,CAISESADTQYF,TGTGCCATCAGTGAGTCCGCAGATACGCAGTATTTT
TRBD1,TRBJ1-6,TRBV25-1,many,CASRQGVNSPLHF,TGTGCCAGCAGACAGGGGGTCAATTCACCCCTCCACTTT